The entry that follows covers one T cell receptor (beta chain) sequence. The junction and the germline gene differ at one end; a read error may be behind it. This sample stems from a study of T cells in Graves' hyperthyroidism and ophthalmopathy. RNA transcripts were the template for amplifying TCR beta CDR3 regions. The TCR CDR3 first-round RT-PCR relied on the HTBI primer set. TCRdb re-called the multiplex PCR reads through MiXCR, storing one row per CDR3 protein. The sample carries about 400,000 distinct CDR3 sequences, over 11% recorded once. Germline V gene data show CDR1 as SGHRS and CDR2 as YFSETQ. This CDR3 is built from 14 residues.

Material: blood. This rearrangement joins TRBV5-1 to TRBJ2-5; D ambiguous. This sequence was found in a man aged 45-60 years with Graves' ophthalmopathy. The CDR3: CAGSFFSLGETQYF. As DNA, the CDR3 is TGCGCCGGCAGCTTCTTTAGTCTCGGGGAGACCCAGTACTTC.